The 9 T cell receptor beta chains presented below share a single source sample, sequenced in a study of T cell responses to AZD1222 COVID-19 vaccine. Sequencing was performed with immunoSEQ multiplex PCR; in TCRdb, only in-frame clones are kept and a portion is missing. The repertoire holds about 120,000 clones, 70% to 90% seen once, with roughly 8.9% in the top ten. The source was peripheral blood, collected on day 0 of AZD1222 vaccination. Receptors originate from an adult in good health.

CDR3 coding DNA: TGCGCCAGCAGCTTCGACCCCGCCTCCTACGAGCAGTACTTC. Translation gives CASSFDPASYEQYF. V is TRBV5-1 and J is TRBJ2-7; D is unresolved. Trimming removed 2 bases from V and 0 bases from J, with 9 bases in between. CDR1 and CDR2 (germline): SGHRS, YFSETQ. The CDR3 contains 14 residues.

At least ten counts were recorded for this clone. J is TRBJ2-1 and V is TRBV19; TRBD2 is a possible D gene (6 bases). V dropped 5 bases and J dropped 0 bases, with 11 bases sitting between them. This CDR3 region has 15 residues. Per germline, CDR1 LNHDA and CDR2 SQIVND (reference sequence). The CDR3 sequence: CASSHSGSSYNEQFF. DNA for the CDR3: TGTGCCAGTAGTCATAGCGGCAGCTCCTACAATGAGCAGTTCTTC.

This chain uses TRBV2 with TRBJ1-2; TRBD1 agrees at 11 bases. Losses at the gene ends were 4 bases for V and 1 base for J; bases not matched to a gene: 14. Germline-derived CDR1 and CDR2 are SNHLY and FYNNEI. The CDR3 length is 19 residues. The DNA for the CDR3 is TGTGCCAGCAGTGGGGTCCACCGGGACAGGGGGGATATTAACTATGGCTACACCTTC. Protein sequence: CASSGVHRDRGDINYGYTF.

V is TRBV19 and J is TRBJ2-1, with D perhaps matching TRBD1 (5 bases). The CDR3 runs to 13 residues. The germline gives CDR1 LNHDA, CDR2 SQIVND (reference sequence). V was shortened by 5 bases and J by 10 bases, with 15 bases between the two germline ends. Here the CDR3 reads CASSPSATAEQFF. Here the CDR3 DNA reads TGTGCCAGTAGTCCCTCGGCGACAGCCGAGCAGTTCTTC.

To note about this clone: The sample contains more than one DNA sequence encoding this CDR3. The rearrangement links TRBV14 to TRBJ1-2; D not certain. Germline CDR1 SGHDN, CDR2 FVKESK. The CDR3 consists of 14 residues. Trimming removed 0 bases at V and 5 bases at J, with 10 bases between. CDR3 in amino acids: CASSQDRTVYGYTF. The CDR3 DNA is TGTGCCAGCAGCCAAGATAGGACGGTTTATGGCTACACCTTC.

Remarks on this clone: Other nucleotide sequences from this sample produce the same CDR3. This rearrangement joins TRBV21-1 to TRBJ1-5; the table's TRBD1 call for D was not verified on the DNA. TRBV21-1 is a listed pseudogene. The CDR3 is made up of 15 amino acids. The CDR3 bases are TGTGCCAGCAGCAAAGTGGGCAGGGACAATCAGCCCCAGCATTTT. Its protein product is CASSKVGRDNQPQHF.

The genes are TRBV6-5 and TRBJ2-7; D not certain. The CDR3 spans 14 residues. The V end lost 4 bases, the J end lost 7 bases, and 17 bases lay between the germline ends. The germline V gene has CDR1 MNHEY and CDR2 SVGAGI. CDR3 residues: CASSLQQRVWEQYF. CDR3 DNA: TGTGCCAGCAGTTTACAGCAGCGAGTATGGGAGCAGTACTTC.

The gene calls are TRBV29-1 and TRBJ2-7; 7 bases are a match to TRBD2. The CDR3 is 13 amino acids. J was trimmed by 5 bases and V by 3 bases; bases with no gene match: 7. Germline CDR1 SQVTM, CDR2 ANQGSEA. The CDR3 DNA sequence: TGCAGCGTTGAGGGGGGGACGCCAGACGAGCAGTACTTC. Protein sequence: CSVEGGTPDEQYF.

This clone turned up a few times. The chain has TRBV4-1 and TRBJ1-2, with 8 positions matching TRBD1. Germline trimming cut 0 bases from V and 1 base from J; bases unmatched to any gene: 4. The CDR3 is 16 amino acids. CDR1 MGHRA and CDR2 YSYEKL come from the germline V gene. CDR3 in amino acids: CASSQDRGQGNYGYTF. DNA of the CDR3: TGCGCCAGCAGCCAAGATAGAGGACAGGGTAACTATGGCTACACCTTC.